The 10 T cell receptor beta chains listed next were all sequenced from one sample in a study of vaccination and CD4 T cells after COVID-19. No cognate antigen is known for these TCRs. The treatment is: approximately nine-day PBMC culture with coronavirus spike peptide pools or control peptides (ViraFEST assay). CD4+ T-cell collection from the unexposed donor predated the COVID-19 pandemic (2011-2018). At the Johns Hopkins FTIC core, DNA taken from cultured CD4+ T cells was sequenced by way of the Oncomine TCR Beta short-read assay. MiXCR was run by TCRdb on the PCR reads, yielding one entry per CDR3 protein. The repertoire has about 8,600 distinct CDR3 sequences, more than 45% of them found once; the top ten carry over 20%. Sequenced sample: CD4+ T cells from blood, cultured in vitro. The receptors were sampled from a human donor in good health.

The CDR3 region has the DNA TGTGCCAGCAGTACCGGGACAGCCCAATTTAACTATGGCTACACCTTC. It yields the protein CASSTGTAQFNYGYTF. The chain links TRBV28 to TRBJ1-2; TRBD1 matches at 7 bases. Per germline, CDR1 MDHEN and CDR2 SYDVKM. After removal of 5 bases from V and 1 base from J, the junction contained 10 bases not matched to a gene. This CDR3 region has 16 residues.

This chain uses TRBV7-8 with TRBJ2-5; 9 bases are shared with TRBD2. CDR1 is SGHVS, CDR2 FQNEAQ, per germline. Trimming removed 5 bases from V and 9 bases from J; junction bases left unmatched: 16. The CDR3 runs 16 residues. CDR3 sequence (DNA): TGTGCCAGCAGCCCCCGGGCTAGCGGGGAGGAGGTGGCCCAGTACTTC. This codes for CASSPRASGEEVAQYF. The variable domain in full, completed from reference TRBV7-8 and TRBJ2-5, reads GAGVSQSPRYKVAKRGQDVALRCDPISGHVSLFWYQQALGQGPEFLTYFQNEAQLDKSGLPSDRFFAERPEGSVSTLKIQRTQQEDSAVYLCASSPRASGEEVAQYFGPGTRLLVL.

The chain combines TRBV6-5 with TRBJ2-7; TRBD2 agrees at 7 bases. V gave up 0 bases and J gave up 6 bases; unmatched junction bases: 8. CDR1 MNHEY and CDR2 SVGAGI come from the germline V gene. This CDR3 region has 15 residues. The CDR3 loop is CASSYSAGANFEQYF. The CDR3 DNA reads TGTGCCAGCAGTTACTCGGCGGGAGCCAACTTCGAGCAGTACTTC.

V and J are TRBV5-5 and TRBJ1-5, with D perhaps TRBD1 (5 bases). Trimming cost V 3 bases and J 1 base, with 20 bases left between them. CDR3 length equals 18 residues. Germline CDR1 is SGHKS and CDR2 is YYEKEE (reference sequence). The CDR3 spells CASSWAIQGIGSNQPQHF. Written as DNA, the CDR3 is TGTGCCAGCAGCTGGGCGATCCAGGGAATCGGGAGCAATCAGCCCCAGCATTTT.

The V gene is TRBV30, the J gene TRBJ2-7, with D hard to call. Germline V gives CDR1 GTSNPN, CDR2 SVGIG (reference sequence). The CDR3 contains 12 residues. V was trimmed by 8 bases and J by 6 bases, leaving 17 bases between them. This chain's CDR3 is CALKPLGFEQYF. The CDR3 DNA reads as TGTGCCCTGAAACCCTTAGGGTTCGAGCAGTACTTC.

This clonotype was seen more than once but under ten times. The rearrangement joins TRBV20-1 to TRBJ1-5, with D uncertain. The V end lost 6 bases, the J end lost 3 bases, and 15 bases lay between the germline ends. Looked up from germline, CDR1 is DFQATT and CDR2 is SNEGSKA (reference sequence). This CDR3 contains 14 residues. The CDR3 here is CSARFGRLNQPQHF. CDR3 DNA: TGCAGTGCAAGGTTCGGACGGCTCAATCAGCCCCAGCATTTT.

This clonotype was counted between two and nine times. The CDR3 DNA sequence: TGTGCCAGTTCCCAGGGGAACGAGCAGTACTTC. Protein: CASSQGNEQYF. J is TRBJ2-7 and V is TRBV6-1; D is perhaps TRBD1 (6 bases). The germline V and J ends were trimmed by 9 bases and 5 bases, with 11 bases remaining between them. CDR1 is MNHNS, CDR2 SASEGT, per germline. The CDR3 is 11 residues long.

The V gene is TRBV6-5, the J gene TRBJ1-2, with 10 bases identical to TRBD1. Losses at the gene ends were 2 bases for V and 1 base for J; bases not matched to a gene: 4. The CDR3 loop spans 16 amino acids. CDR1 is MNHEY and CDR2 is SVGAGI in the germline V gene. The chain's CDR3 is CASSYRRTGGNYGYTF. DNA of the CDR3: TGTGCCAGCAGTTACAGAAGGACAGGGGGTAACTATGGCTACACCTTC.

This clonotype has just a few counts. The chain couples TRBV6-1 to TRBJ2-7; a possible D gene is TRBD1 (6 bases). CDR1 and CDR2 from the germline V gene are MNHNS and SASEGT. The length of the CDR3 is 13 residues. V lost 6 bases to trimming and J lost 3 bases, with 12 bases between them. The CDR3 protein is CASRDRINYEQYF. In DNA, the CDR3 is TGTGCCAGCAGGGACAGAATAAACTACGAGCAGTACTTC.

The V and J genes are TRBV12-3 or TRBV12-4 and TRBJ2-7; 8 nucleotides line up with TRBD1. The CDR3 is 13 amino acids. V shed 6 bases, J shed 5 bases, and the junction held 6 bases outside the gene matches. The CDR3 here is CASSTGTGHEQYF. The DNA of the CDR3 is TGTGCCAGCAGCACGGGGACAGGCCACGAGCAGTACTTC.